This T cell receptor (beta chain) was sequenced in a study of prognosis after radiotherapy for stage I lung cancer. In the study overall: As radiotherapy, SBRT was administered in 3 to 5 fractions with a biologically effective dose of at least 100 Gy. Study-wide results and caveats: There was a fall in unique TCR clone counts after stereotactic body radiation therapy, median roughly 9,900 versus 7,200.

This clonotype was detected ten times or more. No antigen is known for it. Germline CDR1 LNHDA, CDR2 SQIVND (reference sequence). The V end lost 5 bases, the J end lost 2 bases, and 17 bases lay between the germline ends. This CDR3 is 16 amino acids long. Two-round multiplex PCR, the amplification method, yielded TCR beta CDR3 from genomic DNA. First-round PCR amplification was performed with primers specific to each TRBV and TRBJ gene. Via MiXCR, TCRdb re-called the multiplex PCR reads, giving one row per CDR3 protein. The sample consists of tens of thousands of distinct CDR3 sequences, less than 35% of them appearing once.

The sequence derives from a donor over 45 with non-small cell lung cancer. Sample: PBMCs, taken before or after stereotactic body radiation therapy (not recorded which). V is TRBV19 and J is TRBJ2-3; maybe TRBD2 (7 bases). In DNA form, the CDR3 reads TGTGCCAGTAGTCCCCCGGGGGGCCTTTTCACAGATACGCAGTATTTT. Translated, it gives CASSPPGGLFTDTQYF.